These T cell receptor beta chains were read from a single sample in a study of blood T cell repertoires in COVID-19. Sequenced by immunoSEQ multiplex PCR; TCRdb stores in-frame clones only, minus some. The sample contains some 100,000 clones, around 89% of which appear only once. Sample: peripheral blood. These receptors all come from a woman aged 80 or older with active COVID-19. The CDR3 runs from the conserved cysteine through the conserved F or W. Fields, in order: CDR3 DNA, CDR3 protein, V gene, D gene, J gene, clone size. A D gene is named only where the DNA matches it firmly. Where a row states a size, it is once, few, many or the class of an expanded clone; other rows omit it.

CDR3nt: TGTGCCACCAGTGGGACTAGGGACGAGCAGTACTTC
CDR3aa: CATSGTRDEQYF
v_gene: TRBV24-1
d_gene: TRBD2
j_gene: TRBJ2-7
abundance: -

CDR3nt: TGTGCCACCAGTGGGATAGCGGGAGGCCCCTTAGGGAATGAGCAGTTCTTC
CDR3aa: CATSGIAGGPLGNEQFF
v_gene: TRBV24-1
d_gene: TRBD2
j_gene: TRBJ2-1
abundance: -

CDR3nt: TGCGCCAGCAGCCCTTCGAGCTCCTATAATTCACCCCTCCACTTT
CDR3aa: CASSPSSSYNSPLHF
v_gene: TRBV5-1
d_gene: -
j_gene: TRBJ1-6
abundance: -

CDR3nt: TGTGCCAGCAGCCCCAGGGGAGGCAATCAGCCCCAGCATTTT
CDR3aa: CASSPRGGNQPQHF
v_gene: TRBV6-5
d_gene: -
j_gene: TRBJ1-5
abundance: -

CDR3nt: TGTGCCAGCAGCGTAGGCGCCGACAGACGGACTAGCGGGGGGCCTCTCTACAATGAGCAGTTCTTC
CDR3aa: CASSVGADRRTSGGPLYNEQFF
v_gene: TRBV9
d_gene: TRBD2
j_gene: TRBJ2-1
abundance: once

CDR3nt: TGTGCCAGCAGTCAAGGGGGACGAGGCAGGGGCTCAACCGGGGAGCTGTTTTTT
CDR3aa: CASSQGGRGRGSTGELFF
v_gene: TRBV25-1
d_gene: -
j_gene: TRBJ2-2
abundance: -

CDR3nt: TGTGCCAGTAGTGAATCCAGGGTAGAGAAAGGGCCCCGTGAAAAACTGTTTTTT
CDR3aa: CASSESRVEKGPREKLFF
v_gene: TRBV19
d_gene: -
j_gene: TRBJ1-4
abundance: -

CDR3nt: TGCGCCAGCAGTGAGTCGTGGCGGGAAGGCTCCGAGCAGTACTTC
CDR3aa: CASSESWREGSEQYF
v_gene: TRBV10-1
d_gene: -
j_gene: TRBJ2-7
abundance: -

CDR3nt: TGCGCCAGCAGCCCCGACTATAGGGAGAAGGGCAATCAGCCCCAGCATTTT
CDR3aa: CASSPDYREKGNQPQHF
v_gene: TRBV4-1
d_gene: -
j_gene: TRBJ1-5
abundance: few

CDR3nt: TGTGCCAGCAGCCCAGGACTCCTCGGGCAGGCCCAGCATTTT
CDR3aa: CASSPGLLGQAQHF
v_gene: TRBV3-1/TRBV3-2
d_gene: -
j_gene: TRBJ1-5
abundance: few

CDR3nt: TGTGCCAGCAGGACGGGGGGCAGTTCTAGCGGGAAGTTACCGGATACGCAGTATTTT
CDR3aa: CASRTGGSSSGKLPDTQYF
v_gene: TRBV13
d_gene: TRBD2
j_gene: TRBJ2-3
abundance: few

CDR3nt: TGTGCCAGCAGCCAAGTGGGTAGCGGGAGGGGCACAGATACGCAGTATTTT
CDR3aa: CASSQVGSGRGTDTQYF
v_gene: TRBV4-2
d_gene: TRBD2
j_gene: TRBJ2-3
abundance: -

CDR3nt: TGTGCCAGCAGCGTCGACAGGGGTGGGGAGACCCAGTACTTC
CDR3aa: CASSVDRGGETQYF
v_gene: TRBV9
d_gene: TRBD1
j_gene: TRBJ2-5
abundance: -

CDR3nt: TGTGCCAGCACCGGGAGCGGCGAGACCCAGTACTTC
CDR3aa: CASTGSGETQYF
v_gene: TRBV2
d_gene: -
j_gene: TRBJ2-5
abundance: -

CDR3nt: TGTGCCAGCAGCCCTTCTTCTCCCGACAATGAGCAGTTCTTC
CDR3aa: CASSPSSPDNEQFF
v_gene: TRBV7-2
d_gene: -
j_gene: TRBJ2-1
abundance: -

CDR3nt: TGCGCCAGCGGCTTGGAGGGACAGGGAGCAACTGGCTACACCTTC
CDR3aa: CASGLEGQGATGYTF
v_gene: TRBV5-1
d_gene: TRBD1
j_gene: TRBJ1-2
abundance: -

CDR3nt: TGTGCCAGTAGCATAGGGGCAGGGGTGGGGTACAATGAGCAGTTCTTC
CDR3aa: CASSIGAGVGYNEQFF
v_gene: TRBV19
d_gene: -
j_gene: TRBJ2-1
abundance: -

CDR3nt: TGTGCCAGCAGGTGGGGGGGCACTGAAGCTTTCTTT
CDR3aa: CASRWGGTEAFF
v_gene: TRBV12-3/TRBV12-4
d_gene: -
j_gene: TRBJ1-1
abundance: -

CDR3nt: TGTGCCAGCAGCTTGGGGTTCCGGGACTCCGGAGGTGGCTACACCTTC
CDR3aa: CASSLGFRDSGGGYTF
v_gene: TRBV5-4
d_gene: -
j_gene: TRBJ1-2
abundance: -

CDR3nt: TGTGCCAGCAGCGTGGGACTAGCGGGAGGCCAAGAGACCCAGTACTTC
CDR3aa: CASSVGLAGGQETQYF
v_gene: TRBV7-6
d_gene: TRBD2
j_gene: TRBJ2-5
abundance: -

CDR3nt: TGTGCCAGCAGCCTCCGGACTAGCGGTAACACCGGGGAGCTGTTTTTT
CDR3aa: CASSLRTSGNTGELFF
v_gene: TRBV7-2
d_gene: TRBD2
j_gene: TRBJ2-2
abundance: -

CDR3nt: TGTGCCAGCAGCCCTGCTACTACAGACTACGGAGAGACCCAGTACTTC
CDR3aa: CASSPATTDYGETQYF
v_gene: TRBV7-3
d_gene: -
j_gene: TRBJ2-5
abundance: -